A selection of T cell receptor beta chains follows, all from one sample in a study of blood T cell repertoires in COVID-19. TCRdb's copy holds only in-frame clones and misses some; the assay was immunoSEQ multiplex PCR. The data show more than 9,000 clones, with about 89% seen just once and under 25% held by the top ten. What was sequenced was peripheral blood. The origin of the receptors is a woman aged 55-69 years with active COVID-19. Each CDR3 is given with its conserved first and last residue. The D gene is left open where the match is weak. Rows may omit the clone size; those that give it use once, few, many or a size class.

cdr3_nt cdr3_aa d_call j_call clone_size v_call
TGCGCCAGCAGCTTGGCCCCTGGCCCCCGGACTTCCGACAATGAGCAGTTCTTC CASSLAPGPRTSDNEQFF - TRBJ2-1 - TRBV5-1
TGTGCCAGCAGTCGGGACAGGGTGAACACTGAAGCTTTCTTT CASSRDRVNTEAFF TRBD1 TRBJ1-1 - TRBV27
TGTGCCAGCAGCCCACCTCGGAGACTAGCGCCTTACAATGAGCAGTTCTTC CASSPPRRLAPYNEQFF TRBD2 TRBJ2-1 - TRBV7-9
TGTGCCATCAGTGAGGGTACGGGGGGAGGTCGAGCTTTCTTT CAISEGTGGGRAFF - TRBJ1-1 - TRBV10-3
TGTGCCAGCAGCGTAGGTCCAGGGGGCCGTGGCTACACCTTC CASSVGPGGRGYTF TRBD1 TRBJ1-2 - TRBV9
TGTGCCAGCAGTTTCCCCGGGACAGGGCGAAGGACCATATATTTT CASSFPGTGRRTIYF TRBD1 TRBJ1-3 once TRBV27
TGCGCCAGCAGCTTGGCCCCGACAGGGGGTAACAATGAGCAGTTCTTC CASSLAPTGGNNEQFF TRBD1 TRBJ2-1 - TRBV5-1
TGCGCCAGCAGCTGGTCCGGGACGGGGGCAGATACGCAGTATTTT CASSWSGTGADTQYF - TRBJ2-3 - TRBV5-1
TGTGCCAGCAGTTTACTGTTGGGACAGGGGCCCGATACGCAGTATTTT CASSLLLGQGPDTQYF TRBD1 TRBJ2-3 - TRBV27
TGTGCCAGCAGCCAGGGTCCCGTCAACGAGGCTTTCTTT CASSQGPVNEAFF - TRBJ1-1 - TRBV5-5
TGTGCCTGGAGTCGGGACAGCGGCTCTGGAAACACCATATATTTT CAWSRDSGSGNTIYF TRBD1 TRBJ1-3 once TRBV30
TGTGCCAGCAGTTTTGGGGAGCTAGGTACGCAGTATTTT CASSFGELGTQYF - TRBJ2-3 - TRBV27
TGTGCCAGCAGTGAGGCCCGTCGGGGCTCCTACGAGCAGTACTTC CASSEARRGSYEQYF - TRBJ2-7 - TRBV6-1
TGTGCCAGCAGCAAAGGGGGGCCTAGCGGGGATAGTAATGAGCAGTTCTTC CASSKGGPSGDSNEQFF - TRBJ2-1 - TRBV21-1
TGTGCCATCAGTGTCAACGCAGGGCCGGAATATGGCTACACCTTC CAISVNAGPEYGYTF - TRBJ1-2 - TRBV10-3
TGTGCCAGCAGTGAACGGGTCCTCCTAGCGGGGGCTTTCTTT CASSERVLLAGAFF - TRBJ1-1 - TRBV2
TGTGTAGTGGCCAAAAACATTCAGTACTTC CVVAKNIQYF - TRBJ2-4 few TRBV28
TGTGCCAGTAGTCCTCGACAGCACTCTGGAAACACCATATATTTT CASSPRQHSGNTIYF - TRBJ1-3 - TRBV19
TGCGCCAGCAAATCAACTAGCGGAGCCTACGAGCAGTACTTC CASKSTSGAYEQYF TRBD2 TRBJ2-7 - TRBV5-1
TGTGCCAGCAGCCCCCGTAGCGGGACCTCCTACAATGAGCAGTTCTTC CASSPRSGTSYNEQFF TRBD2 TRBJ2-1 - TRBV9
TGTGCCAGCAGTTTCCACGGGAGGGGATCCTACAATGAGCAGTTCTTC CASSFHGRGSYNEQFF TRBD2 TRBJ2-1 - TRBV27
TGCGCCAGCAGCGCCGACAGTGCTGGAAACACCATATATTTT CASSADSAGNTIYF - TRBJ1-3 - TRBV5-1
TGTGCCAGCAGTTTAAGGGGCTATGGCTACACCTTC CASSLRGYGYTF - TRBJ1-2 - TRBV28
TGTGCCAGCAGTCCGGACAGGGCACCAGGAAACACCATATATTTT CASSPDRAPGNTIYF TRBD1 TRBJ1-3 - TRBV3-1/TRBV3-2
TGTGCCAGCAGTGAAAGTGGGCTGAGCAACTGGGCCAACGTCCTGACTTTC CASSESGLSNWANVLTF - TRBJ2-6 few TRBV6-1
TGTGCCAGCAGCCTAAGCTTCACAGATACGCAGTATTTT CASSLSFTDTQYF - TRBJ2-3 - TRBV3-1/TRBV3-2
TGCAGCGTTGTGACCGGGACTAGCGGGCCAGGGACGCAGTATTTT CSVVTGTSGPGTQYF TRBD2 TRBJ2-3 - TRBV29-1
TGCGCCAGCAGCTTGGAGGGACAGGGGATGCGAAACATTCAGTACTTC CASSLEGQGMRNIQYF TRBD1 TRBJ2-4 - TRBV5-1
TGTGCCAGCAGGGGGGACAGGGGGCTTAATGAGCAGTTCTTC CASRGDRGLNEQFF TRBD1 TRBJ2-1 - TRBV2
TGTGCCAGCAGTGATAAGTGGAGGGAGACCCAGTACTTC CASSDKWRETQYF - TRBJ2-5 - TRBV25-1
TGCGCCAGCAGCCAGGAATGGACAGGGCTAAATCAGCCCCAGCATTTT CASSQEWTGLNQPQHF TRBD1 TRBJ1-5 few TRBV4-1
TGTGCCAGCAGCGTAGTGCCTACCCGGGAGGATACGCAGTATTTT CASSVVPTREDTQYF - TRBJ2-3 - TRBV9
TGTGCCACCCAAGGGGCAAATTCACCCCTCCACTTT CATQGANSPLHF - TRBJ1-6 - TRBV10-3
TGTGCCATCAGTCAACAGGGAATCGATGGCTACACCTTC CAISQQGIDGYTF - TRBJ1-2 - TRBV10-3
TGTGCCAGCAGCGGGCCGACAGAAATCAACTATGGCTACACCTTC CASSGPTEINYGYTF - TRBJ1-2 - TRBV5-4
TGTGCCAGCAGCCGACGGGACAGGGGTGCCGGGGAGCTGTTTTTT CASSRRDRGAGELFF TRBD1 TRBJ2-2 - TRBV14
TGTGCCAGCTCACCAAAATTCCAGGATAATGAAAAACTGTTTTTT CASSPKFQDNEKLFF - TRBJ1-4 - TRBV18
TGTGCCAGCAGTCCCCTCTCTCGTACAACTAATGAAAAACTGTTTTTT CASSPLSRTTNEKLFF - TRBJ1-4 - TRBV28
TGCAGCGTCGGGAGGACAGTAAACAATGAGCAGTTCTTC CSVGRTVNNEQFF - TRBJ2-1 once TRBV29-1
TGTGCCAGCAGTTCTGGGGGGAAGGGCTACACCTTC CASSSGGKGYTF - TRBJ1-2 - TRBV12-3/TRBV12-4
TGTGCCAGCTCACCACTTGAGGCACTCTCTGGAAACACCATATATTTT CASSPLEALSGNTIYF - TRBJ1-3 - TRBV18
TGTGCCAGCAGGCCGGACAGGGAGGACTATGGCTACACCTTC CASRPDREDYGYTF TRBD1 TRBJ1-2 - TRBV28
TGTGCCACCAGTGATTACAGGGGGGGGGCCGATCAAGAGACCCAGTACTTC CATSDYRGGADQETQYF - TRBJ2-5 once TRBV24-1
TGTGCCAGCAGTTTAGTACAGGAAACCTACAATGAGCAGTTCTTC CASSLVQETYNEQFF - TRBJ2-1 - TRBV27
TGTGCCAGTAGTATGGGACAGGGGGGCCGGTCCTACGAGCAGTACTTC CASSMGQGGRSYEQYF TRBD1 TRBJ2-7 - TRBV19
TGTGCCAGCAGCCAGGAAAACACAGATACGCAGTATTTT CASSQENTDTQYF - TRBJ2-3 once TRBV2
TGTGCCATCAGTACCACAGGGGCGGACACTGAAGCTTTCTTT CAISTTGADTEAFF TRBD1 TRBJ1-1 once TRBV10-3
TGTGCCACCTCCGACAGGGGAGGTCGTGGAGATACGCAGTATTTT CATSDRGGRGDTQYF TRBD1 TRBJ2-3 - TRBV19
TGTGCCAGCAGTGAAGTTTGGCTGAACACAGATACGCAGTATTTT CASSEVWLNTDTQYF - TRBJ2-3 - TRBV2
TGTGCCAGCTCAGAGACTGCAACTAATGAAAAACTGTTTTTT CASSETATNEKLFF - TRBJ1-4 - TRBV18
TGTGCCAGCAGTTACCAGGGCTCTGGGGCCAACGTCCTGACTTTC CASSYQGSGANVLTF - TRBJ2-6 - TRBV6-5
TGCGCCAGCAGCTTGAGACAGGGCAGGCGAGAGACCCAGTACTTC CASSLRQGRRETQYF TRBD1 TRBJ2-5 - TRBV5-1
TGTGCCATCAGTCAGACAGGGGATAATTCACCCCTCCACTTT CAISQTGDNSPLHF TRBD1 TRBJ1-6 - TRBV10-3
TGTGCCAGCTCACGGGTTAGCAATCAGCCCCAGCATTTT CASSRVSNQPQHF - TRBJ1-5 - TRBV6-5
TGTGCCAGCAGCATCCGGGGGGCTCCCTACGAGCAGTACTTC CASSIRGAPYEQYF - TRBJ2-7 - TRBV6-5